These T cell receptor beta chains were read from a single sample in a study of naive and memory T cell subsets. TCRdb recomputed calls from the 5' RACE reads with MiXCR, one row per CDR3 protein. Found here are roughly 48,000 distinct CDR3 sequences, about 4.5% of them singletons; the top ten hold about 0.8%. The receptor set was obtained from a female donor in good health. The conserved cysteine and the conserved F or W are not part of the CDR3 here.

cdr3_aa: ASSLRSSYNEQF
j_call: TRBJ2-1
v_call: TRBV28

cdr3_aa: ASSQKFSLAGIQLSYNEQF
j_call: TRBJ2-1
v_call: TRBV3-1

cdr3_aa: ASRSGTSGSYEQF
j_call: TRBJ2-1
v_call: TRBV7-9

cdr3_aa: ASSLTSGQNIQY
j_call: TRBJ2-4
v_call: TRBV7-9

cdr3_aa: SVEAGDKNYEQY
j_call: TRBJ2-7
v_call: TRBV29-1

cdr3_aa: ASSFPSGTADTQY
j_call: TRBJ2-3
v_call: TRBV5-1

cdr3_aa: ASSPTGEGEKLF
j_call: TRBJ1-4
v_call: TRBV18

cdr3_aa: SVDYSHQGLTEWRETQY
j_call: TRBJ2-5
v_call: TRBV29-1

cdr3_aa: ASSPGTVGPNTEAF
j_call: TRBJ1-1
v_call: TRBV7-9

cdr3_aa: SARYPGRANVLT
j_call: TRBJ2-6
v_call: TRBV20-1

cdr3_aa: ASSLVSGEETQY
j_call: TRBJ2-5
v_call: TRBV7-2

cdr3_aa: ASSGNYQETQY
j_call: TRBJ2-5
v_call: TRBV2

cdr3_aa: ASSPLAGNNEQF
j_call: TRBJ2-1
v_call: TRBV6-5

cdr3_aa: SAEPIGQGYGYT
j_call: TRBJ1-2
v_call: TRBV29-1

cdr3_aa: ASRTTSGKGADTQY
j_call: TRBJ2-3
v_call: TRBV28

cdr3_aa: ASSLDMVRSTEAF
j_call: TRBJ1-1
v_call: TRBV7-2

cdr3_aa: ASIADRLSYNEQF
j_call: TRBJ2-1
v_call: TRBV10-1